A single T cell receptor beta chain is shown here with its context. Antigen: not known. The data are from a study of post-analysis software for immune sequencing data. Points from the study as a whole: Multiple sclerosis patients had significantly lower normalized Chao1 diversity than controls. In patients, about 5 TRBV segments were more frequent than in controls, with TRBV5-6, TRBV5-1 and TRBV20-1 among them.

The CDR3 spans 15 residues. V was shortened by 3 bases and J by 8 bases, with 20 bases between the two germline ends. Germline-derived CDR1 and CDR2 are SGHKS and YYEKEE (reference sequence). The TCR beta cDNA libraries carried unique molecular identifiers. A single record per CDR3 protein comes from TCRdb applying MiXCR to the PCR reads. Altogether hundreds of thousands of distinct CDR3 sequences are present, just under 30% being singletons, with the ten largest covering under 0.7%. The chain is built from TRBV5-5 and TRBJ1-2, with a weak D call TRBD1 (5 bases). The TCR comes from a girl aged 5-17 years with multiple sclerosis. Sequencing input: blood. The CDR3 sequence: CASSSADRVVGGYTF. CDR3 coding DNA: TGTGCCAGCAGCTCCGCCGACAGAGTGGTCGGGGGCTACACCTTC.